The source of this T cell receptor (beta chain) is a study of CD8+ T cells in alopecia areata. Overall study results and limits: Many expanded lesional clones stayed in scalp and blood while on tofacitinib. Especially in alopecia totalis/universalis, lesional scalp showed greater clonality than normal scalp did. Possibly because of HLA-related factors, TCR sharing was less clear across patients than in mice.

Indicated treatment: oral pan-JAK inhibitor, 5-10 mg twice daily. Alopecia areata patients provided lesional scalp punch biopsies and peripheral blood, both collected for the study. About this clone itself: The antigen is not known.

The germline V and J ends were trimmed by 3 bases and 4 bases, with 15 bases remaining between them. This CDR3 is built from 15 residues. CDR1 and CDR2 from the germline V gene are KGHSH and LQKENI. TCR sequencing used cDNA made by reverse transcription of extracted RNA. Using immunoSEQ multiplex PCR, the repertoire was profiled, and TCRdb retains in-frame clones only, with some absent. Of 150,000 to 200,000 clones listed, nearly 60% are singletons. The material was CD4+ T cells sorted from blood, obtained at week 24, from a patient treated with tofacitinib. The genes are TRBV18 and TRBJ1-1; D might be TRBD1 (5 bases). The receptor comes from a human donor with alopecia areata. DNA for the CDR3: TGTGCCAGCTCACCTCTCCTCGGGGGGTCCACTGAAGCTTTCTTT. Residues: CASSPLLGGSTEAFF. Drawing the rest from reference TRBV18 and TRBJ1-1, the complete variable domain is NAGVMQNPRHLVRRRGQEARLRCSPMKGHSHVYWYRQLPEEGLKFMVYLQKENIIDESGMPKERFSAEFPKEGPSILRIQQVVRGDSAAYFCASSPLLGGSTEAFFGQGTRLTVV.